The next 26 T cell receptor beta chains were all read from a single sample in a study of blood T cells in healthy people across ages. Primed by a sample-barcoded 5' primer and a J-beta primer mix, a second PCR proceeded for roughly 7 to 11 cycles. TCRdb re-called the 5' RACE reads with MiXCR, one entry per CDR3 protein. The profile covers roughly 550,000 distinct CDR3 sequences, with under 30% appearing a single time and roughly 9% taken by the ten largest. These data were likewise used in another study, on T cells of mothers and their children.

Material: blood. All receptors come from a boy aged 10-17 years in good health.

The chain combines TRBV10-3 with TRBJ1-4, with D unresolved. The CDR3 is made up of 15 amino acids. V gave up 6 bases and J gave up 4 bases, with 15 bases separating them. Germline CDR1 and CDR2: ENHRY and SYGVKD. The DNA of the CDR3 is TGTGCCATCAGCCCCGGGGAGGGCGTTAATGAAAAACTGTTTTTT. It encodes CAISPGEGVNEKLFF.

This clonotype was counted a few times. The chain combines TRBV3-1 with TRBJ1-1; D not certain. This CDR3 contains 13 residues. Looked up from germline, CDR1 is LGHDT and CDR2 is YNNKEL (reference sequence). V was clipped by 6 bases and J by 1 base, with 9 bases between them. The CDR3 spells CASRTDGNTEAFF. The CDR3 DNA sequence: TGTGCCAGCAGAACGGACGGGAACACTGAAGCTTTCTTT.

The V and J genes are TRBV9 and TRBJ1-3; D call uncertain. Germline CDR1 and CDR2: SGDLS and YYNGEE. Trimming took off 4 bases at V and 2 bases at J, with 19 bases between the two ends. The CDR3 length is 17 residues. CDR3 loop: CASSLRAGGGPGNTIYF. For the CDR3, the DNA is TGTGCCAGCAGCCTCCGGGCAGGAGGAGGACCTGGAAACACCATATATTTT.

Ten or more counts support this clonotype. The rearrangement joins TRBV20-1 to TRBJ2-1; D could derive from TRBD1 or TRBD2 (6 bases each). Germline-derived CDR1 and CDR2 are DFQATT and SNEGSKA (reference sequence). CDR3 length: 15 residues. Trimming took off 3 bases at V and 2 bases at J, with 14 bases between the two ends. For the CDR3, the DNA is TGCAGTGCTAGCCCGGGGGCAGGACCCTACAATGAGCAGTTCTTC. Protein: CSASPGAGPYNEQFF.

This clonotype was seen a handful of times. The gene calls are TRBV20-1 and TRBJ2-1; tentative D call: TRBD1 (6 bases). The CDR3 runs to 14 residues. Deletions cut 2 bases from V and 6 bases from J, with 14 bases between. CDR1 and CDR2 (germline): DFQATT, SNEGSKA (reference sequence). The CDR3 sequence is CSARRQDLGNEQFF. In DNA form, the CDR3 reads TGCAGTGCTAGAAGACAGGATTTGGGCAATGAGCAGTTCTTC.

This chain uses TRBV5-6 with TRBJ2-5; unclear D gene. The J call may be faulty, since TRBJ2-1 better matches the DNA end. This CDR3 is 15 amino acids long. The V gene's germline CDR1 is SGHDT and CDR2 YYEEEE. CDR3 loop: CASSLVPGSGNEQFF. CDR3 DNA: TGTGCCAGCAGCTTGGTACCTGGTTCGGGCAATGAGCAGTTCTTC.

There are a few counts of this clonotype. The chain employs TRBV11-2 and TRBJ1-2, with D possibly TRBD1 on 5 matching bases. Trimming took 5 bases from V and 4 from J, leaving 14 bases between them. Per the germline V gene, CDR1 is SGHAT and CDR2 is FQNNGV. This CDR3 is 14 amino acids long. The CDR3 region has the DNA TGTGCCAGCAGCGCCCTCAGGGAGCCCTATGGCTACACCTTC. Translation: CASSALREPYGYTF.

This clonotype has more than one count but fewer than ten. The rearrangement joins TRBV6-1 to TRBJ2-5; 7 nucleotides match TRBD1. J lost 9 bases, V lost 3 bases, and 7 bases had no gene match. The length of the CDR3 is 13 residues. Germline lookup yields CDR1 MNHNS and CDR2 SASEGT. The CDR3 nucleotides read TGTGCCAGCAGTGAGTTGACAGGGCAGGCCCAGTACTTC. It codes for CASSELTGQAQYF.

This chain joins TRBV28 and TRBJ1-1; D is uncertain. The CDR3 loop spans 15 amino acids. CDR1 MDHEN and CDR2 SYDVKM come from the germline V gene. V was cut by 3 bases and J by 0 bases, with 11 bases left in between. This CDR3 is CASSLLGYMNTEAFF. The CDR3 DNA reads TGTGCCAGCAGTTTGTTAGGATACATGAACACTGAAGCTTTCTTT.

This clonotype came up a few times. This chain joins TRBV6-5 and TRBJ1-3; no clear D gene. Trimming pared 6 bases from V and 2 bases from J, leaving 11 bases between. The CDR3 has 14 residues. Germline-derived CDR1 and CDR2 are MNHEY and SVGAGI. CDR3 residues: CASSRDVTGNTIYF. In DNA, the CDR3 is TGTGCCAGCAGCCGAGACGTAACTGGAAACACCATATATTTT.

This clonotype has only a few counts. The chain recombines TRBV7-3 with TRBJ2-1; D tentatively fits TRBD1 or TRBD2 (5 bases each). CDR1 and CDR2 from the germline V gene are SGHTA and FQGTGA. The V and J ends lost 5 bases and 3 bases respectively, with 17 bases between them. The CDR3 is 16 residues long. In DNA, the CDR3 is TGTGCCAGCAGCGAAGGCCCGGGACCGCTCTACAATGAGCAGTTCTTC. Protein: CASSEGPGPLYNEQFF.

This clonotype was recorded a few times. The gene calls are TRBV18 and TRBJ1-1, with no clear D. The length of the CDR3 is 14 residues. Looked up from germline, CDR1 is KGHSH and CDR2 is LQKENI. Trimming took 3 bases from V and 3 from J, leaving 11 bases between them. The CDR3 DNA is TGTGCCAGCTCACCCCGGCGGGCGGACACTGAAGCTTTCTTT. It yields the protein CASSPRRADTEAFF.

In this sample, this clonotype turned up a few times. The J gene is TRBJ2-1, the V gene TRBV11-2, with 12 bases fitting TRBD2. With 2 bases clipped from V and 4 bases from J, the junction kept 9 bases outside the gene matches. Germline V gene data show CDR1 as SGHAT and CDR2 as FQNNGV. The CDR3 runs 18 residues. CDR3 DNA sequence: TGTGCCAGCAGCTTACGGGCTAGCGGGAGGGTAGCGTACAATGAGCAGTTCTTC. Translation gives CASSLRASGRVAYNEQFF.

This clonotype was detected only a few times. The V gene is TRBV4-3, the J gene TRBJ2-4, with D unclear. Germline CDR1 reads LGHNA; CDR2 reads YSLEER. The V and J ends lost 0 bases and 2 bases respectively, with 5 bases between them. The CDR3 sequence is 14 residues long. CDR3 sequence reads: CASSQEATKNIQYF. In DNA, the CDR3 is TGCGCCAGCAGCCAAGAGGCCACCAAAAACATTCAGTACTTC.

The sample holds a few counts of this clonotype. V gene TRBV9 combines with J gene TRBJ1-4, with a tentative D call TRBD1 (6 bases). This CDR3 comprises 17 residues. Germline V lookup: CDR1 SGDLS, CDR2 YYNGEE. V was shortened by 0 bases and J by 0 bases, with 12 bases between the two germline ends. The CDR3 region has the DNA TGTGCCAGCAGCGTAGGGCAAAGGGGGGCAACTAATGAAAAACTGTTTTTT. It codes for CASSVGQRGATNEKLFF.

The chain couples TRBV11-2 to TRBJ2-1, with a tentative D call TRBD2 (6 bases). V lost 0 bases and J lost 7, with 10 bases in between. The CDR3 runs to 14 residues. From germline, CDR1 is SGHAT and CDR2 FQNNGV. This CDR3 reads CASSLERGWNEQFF. DNA of the CDR3: TGTGCCAGCAGCTTAGAGCGGGGTTGGAATGAGCAGTTCTTC.

J is TRBJ2-5 and V is TRBV14; D is undetermined. The end of the DNA fits TRBJ2-1 better, so the J call may be wrong. CDR1 and CDR2 from the germline V gene are SGHDN and FVKESK. The CDR3 loop spans 13 amino acids. The CDR3 loop is CASSQTPLNEQFF. The CDR3 DNA sequence: TGTGCCAGCAGCCAAACCCCATTAAATGAGCAGTTCTTC.

The chain links TRBV28 to TRBJ2-5; 11 bases are shared with TRBD1. The V gene end was trimmed by 2 bases and the J gene end by 5 bases; junction bases not matched to a gene: 4. The CDR3 has 15 residues. Germline lookup yields CDR1 MDHEN and CDR2 SYDVKM. CDR3 coding DNA: TGTGCCAGCAGTTTAGGACAGGGGGCGGGTGAGACCCAGTACTTC. This sequence encodes CASSLGQGAGETQYF.

This rearrangement joins TRBV5-6 to TRBJ1-2; D is unresolved. This CDR3 comprises 15 residues. Germline values: CDR1 SGHDT, CDR2 YYEEEE. The V and J ends lost 1 base and 1 base respectively, with 11 bases between them. The DNA of the CDR3 is TGTGCCAGCAGCTTGAGGGCCCTCTATAACTATGGCTACACCTTC. It codes for CASSLRALYNYGYTF.

A few counts support this clonotype. The chain carries TRBV4-1 and TRBJ1-3; possible D gene TRBD1, 6 bases. The CDR3 has 15 amino acids. V lost 1 base and J lost 0, with 7 bases in between. Germline assignment: CDR1 MGHRA and CDR2 YSYEKL. The CDR3 spells CASSQGQASGNTIYF. The CDR3 coding sequence is TGCGCCAGCAGCCAAGGACAGGCCTCTGGAAACACCATATATTTT.

The chain uses TRBV10-3 and TRBJ2-5; D is ambiguous. The closer fit of TRBJ2-7 to the DNA end suggests the J call may be wrong. Germline V lookup: CDR1 ENHRY, CDR2 SYGVKD. The CDR3 consists of 15 residues. CDR3 protein: CAISESNLGLNEQYF. The CDR3 DNA sequence: TGTGCCATCAGTGAGTCGAACTTGGGTTTAAACGAGCAGTACTTC.

This chain joins TRBV6-6 and TRBJ2-5; 7 bases align to TRBD1. This CDR3 comprises 14 residues. Per germline, CDR1 MNHNY and CDR2 SVGAGI (reference sequence). The V gene end was trimmed by 6 bases and the J gene end by 1 base; junction bases not matched to a gene: 5. CDR3 sequence (DNA): TGTGCCAGCAGGGTACAGGGGTCCCAAGAGACCCAGTACTTC. This encodes CASRVQGSQETQYF.

This clonotype turned up a few times. The V and J genes are TRBV4-3 and TRBJ2-5; 8 nucleotides align to TRBD2. The assigned J gene may be wrong: the sequence end matches TRBJ2-1 better. The germline gives CDR1 LGHNA, CDR2 YSLEER. This CDR3 has 15 amino acids. The CDR3 region is CASSQEISGVVEQFF. The CDR3 nucleotides read TGCGCCAGCAGCCAAGAGATTAGCGGGGTGGTTGAGCAGTTCTTC.

This clonotype was recorded a few times. The gene calls are TRBV29-1 and TRBJ1-1, with TRBD1 as a possible D gene (5 bases). This CDR3 spans 18 amino acids. The germline CDR1 and CDR2 sequences are SQVTM and ANQGSEA. The V end was cut by 2 bases, the J end by 3 bases, with 25 bases between. CDR3 in amino acids: CSVEIFGRDGYFDTEAFF. DNA of the CDR3: TGCAGCGTTGAAATATTCGGCAGGGACGGGTACTTTGACACTGAAGCTTTCTTT.

Note on this clonotype: A much bigger clone sits one base away, suggesting this may be a read error. In DNA form, the CDR3 reads TGCAGTGCTAGAGTGGTCAGAGGTTACCGAGAGACCCAGTACTTC. The encoded protein is CSARVVRGYRETQYF. This chain links TRBV20-1 with TRBJ2-5; D gene uncertain. The CDR3 runs to 15 residues. CDR1 is DFQATT, CDR2 SNEGSKA, per germline (reference sequence). Trimming shortened V by 1 base and J by 4 bases, and 16 bases separated the two germline ends.

This clonotype has a handful of counts. V and J are TRBV20-1 and TRBJ2-3; 7 bases are a match to TRBD2. Germline trimming cut 6 bases from V and 0 bases from J; bases unmatched to any gene: 9. The CDR3 spans 15 residues. Germline V CDR1 and CDR2: DFQATT, SNEGSKA (reference sequence). CDR3 DNA sequence: TGCAGTGCATCGGGGAGGGTGGCGAGCACAGATACGCAGTATTTT. Amino acids: CSASGRVASTDTQYF.